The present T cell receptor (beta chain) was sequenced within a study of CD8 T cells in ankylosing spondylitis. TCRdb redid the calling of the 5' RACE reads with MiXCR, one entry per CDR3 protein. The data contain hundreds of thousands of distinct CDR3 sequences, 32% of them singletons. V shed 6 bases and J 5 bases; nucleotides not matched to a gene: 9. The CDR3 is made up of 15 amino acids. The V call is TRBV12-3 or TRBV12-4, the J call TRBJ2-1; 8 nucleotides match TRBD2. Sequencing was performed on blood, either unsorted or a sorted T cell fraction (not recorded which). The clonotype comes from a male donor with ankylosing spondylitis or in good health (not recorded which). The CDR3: CASRSWRGADNEQFF. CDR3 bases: TGTGCCAGCAGGTCCTGGCGGGGGGCCGACAATGAGCAGTTCTTC.